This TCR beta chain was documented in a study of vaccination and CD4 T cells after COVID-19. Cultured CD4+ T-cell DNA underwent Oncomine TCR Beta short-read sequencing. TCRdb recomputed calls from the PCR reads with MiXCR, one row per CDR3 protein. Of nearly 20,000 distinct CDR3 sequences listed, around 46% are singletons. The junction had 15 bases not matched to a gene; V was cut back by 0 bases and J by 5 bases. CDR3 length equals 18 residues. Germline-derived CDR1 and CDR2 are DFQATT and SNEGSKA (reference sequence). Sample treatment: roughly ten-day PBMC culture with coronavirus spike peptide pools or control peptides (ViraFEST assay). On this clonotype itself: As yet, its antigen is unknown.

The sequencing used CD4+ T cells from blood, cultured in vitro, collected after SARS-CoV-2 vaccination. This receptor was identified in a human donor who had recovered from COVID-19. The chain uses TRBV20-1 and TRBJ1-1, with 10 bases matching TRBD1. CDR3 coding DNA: TGCAGTGCTAGAGATTTCCGTTTGGACAGGGGGGGACCGACTGAAGCTTTCTTT. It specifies CSARDFRLDRGGPTEAFF.